The 16 T cell receptor beta chains below come from one sample, sequenced in a study of blood T cell repertoires in COVID-19 (dated by TCRdb to about 2020). Libraries were made using the immunoSEQ multiplex PCR assay. TCRdb provides this immuneACCESS table in a form limited to in-frame rearrangements. Some clones are lacking; in checked studies, under half of them reflect an unresolved V gene, and why the rest are absent is not known. This sample comprises roughly 200,000 clones, 86% of them detected only once. The ten largest make up 3% to 4% of the sample. The sample comprised PBMCs or T cells enriched from blood (not recorded which). The receptors here all came from a woman aged 40 to 49 with acute COVID-19.

The chain employs TRBV19 and TRBJ1-5; D gene ambiguous. The CDR3 consists of 17 residues. The V and J ends lost 0 bases and 0 bases respectively, with 12 bases between them. Germline CDR1 and CDR2: LNHDA and SQIVND (reference sequence). The CDR3 bases are TGTGCCAGTAGTATAGATCCCCCCCCTTTTAGCAATCAGCCCCAGCATTTT. Translating it yields CASSIDPPPFSNQPQHF.

J is TRBJ2-3 and V is TRBV29-1, with 10 bases aligning to TRBD2. The germline V gene encodes CDR1 SQVTM and CDR2 ANQGSEA. There are 14 residues in the CDR3. Trimming cost V 4 bases and J 4 bases; bases outside gene matches: 5. The CDR3 is CSVAQRGGADTQYF. CDR3 in DNA: TGCAGCGTTGCTCAGCGGGGGGGGGCAGATACGCAGTATTTT.

The V and J genes are TRBV28 and TRBJ1-5; a possible D gene is TRBD1 (5 bases). V lost 4 bases and J lost 4, with 14 bases in between. Germline V gene sequence: CDR1 MDHEN, CDR2 SYDVKM. The CDR3 has 15 amino acids. The DNA of the CDR3 is TGTGCCAGCAGTTCCCCGGCCACAGGTAATCAGCCCCAGCATTTT. It codes for CASSSPATGNQPQHF.

The chain couples TRBV19 to TRBJ2-5; maybe TRBD1 (5 bases). V lost 3 bases, J lost 3 bases, and 8 bases lay in between. Germline V CDR1 and CDR2: LNHDA, SQIVND (reference sequence). The length of the CDR3 is 13 residues. Here the CDR3 reads CASSILGEETQYF. CDR3 bases: TGTGCCAGTAGTATTTTAGGGGAAGAGACCCAGTACTTC.

The chain uses TRBV29-1 and TRBJ1-2, with D unclear. The CDR3 runs 12 residues. V was cut by 4 bases and J by 0 bases, with 6 bases left in between. Germline assignment: CDR1 SQVTM and CDR2 ANQGSEA. CDR3 DNA: TGCAGCGTTGGACACGCTAACTATGGCTACACCTTC. Translating it yields CSVGHANYGYTF.

The chain employs TRBV2 and TRBJ1-1; D is possibly TRBD1 (6 bases). The CDR3 runs to 14 residues. Looked up from germline, CDR1 is SNHLY and CDR2 is FYNNEI. The CDR3 spells CAVGGRRWNTEAFF. The CDR3 DNA is TGTGCAGTCGGGGGGCGGAGATGGAACACTGAAGCTTTCTTT. Combining the CDR3 with reference TRBV2 and TRBJ1-1 gives the whole variable domain EPEVTQTPSHQVTQMGQEVILRCVPISNHLYFYWYRQILGQKVEFLVSFYNNEISEKSEIFDDQFSVERPDGSNFTLKIRSTKLEDSAMYFCAVGGRRWNTEAFFGQGTRLTVV.

The V call is TRBV14, the J call TRBJ2-5, with 11 bases lining up with TRBD2. Per germline, CDR1 SGHDN and CDR2 FVKESK. With 5 bases clipped from V and 7 bases from J, the junction kept 6 bases outside the gene matches. This CDR3 has 14 residues. The CDR3 is CASSWTSGLGTQYF. CDR3 in DNA: TGTGCCAGCAGCTGGACTAGCGGGTTAGGGACCCAGTACTTC.

The table lists this clone with a count of one. CDR3 region: CASSSSLGGAQFF. CDR3 coding DNA: TGTGCCAGCAGCTCTAGTCTGGGGGGGGCGCAGTTCTTC. V is TRBV11-2 and J is TRBJ2-1; the D gene is possibly TRBD2 (7 bases). The CDR3 totals 13 residues. Deletions cut 4 bases from V and 12 bases from J, with 16 bases between. CDR1 is SGHAT and CDR2 is FQNNGV in the germline V gene.

DNA for the CDR3: TGTGCCAGCTGGAGCTCCTATAATTCACCCCTCCACTTT. Translated, it gives CASWSSYNSPLHF. The V gene is TRBV6-5, the J gene TRBJ1-6; unclear D gene. The V end lost 8 bases, the J end lost 0 bases, and 5 bases lay between the germline ends. Germline CDR1 MNHEY, CDR2 SVGAGI. The CDR3 length is 13 residues.

In nucleotides, the CDR3 is TGTGCCAGCTCCACCGACCGGGGTTACGAGCAGTACTTC. Its protein is CASSTDRGYEQYF. The chain is built from TRBV7-2 and TRBJ2-7, with TRBD2 as a possible D gene (5 bases). V dropped 8 bases and J dropped 4 bases, with 15 bases sitting between them. This CDR3 contains 13 residues. Germline V gene lookup returns CDR1 SGHTA and CDR2 FQGNSA. The entire variable domain, with the rest obtained from reference TRBV7-2 and TRBJ2-7, is as follows: GAGVSQSPSNKVTEKGKDVELRCDPISGHTALYWYRQSLGQGLEFLIYFQGNSAPDKSGLPSDRFSAERTGGSVSTLTIQRTQQEDSAVYLCASSTDRGYEQYFGPGTRLTVT.

The V gene is TRBV5-5, the J gene TRBJ2-7, with 7 bases that match TRBD1. There are 15 residues in the CDR3. The germline V gene has CDR1 SGHKS and CDR2 YYEKEE (reference sequence). V gave up 0 bases and J gave up 3 bases; unmatched junction bases: 6. CDR3 loop: CASSLAGTANYEQYF. The CDR3 coding sequence is TGTGCCAGCAGCTTGGCAGGGACAGCTAACTACGAGCAGTACTTC.

This chain joins TRBV5-6 and TRBJ2-3; D perhaps matches TRBD2 (6 bases). Germline-derived CDR1 and CDR2 are SGHDT and YYEEEE. The CDR3 covers 16 residues. V dropped 3 bases and J dropped 2 bases, with 16 bases sitting between them. CDR3 in amino acids: CASSWGTPGVTDTQYF. The CDR3 DNA reads TGTGCCAGCAGCTGGGGGACTCCGGGGGTCACAGATACGCAGTATTTT. Combining the CDR3 with reference TRBV5-6 and TRBJ2-3 gives the whole variable domain DAGVTQSPTHLIKTRGQQVTLRCSPKSGHDTVSWYQQALGQGPQFIFQYYEEEERQRGNFPDRFSGHQFPNYSSELNVNALLLGDSALYLCASSWGTPGVTDTQYFGPGTRLTVL.

The chain uses TRBV28 and TRBJ2-7, with a weak D call TRBD1 (5 bases). Germline CDR1 MDHEN, CDR2 SYDVKM. CDR3 length: 12 amino acids. The V end was cut by 1 base, the J end by 8 bases, with 9 bases between. The CDR3 loop reads CASSLSRVKQYF. CDR3 sequence (DNA): TGTGCCAGCAGTTTATCCAGGGTTAAGCAGTACTTC.

The chain combines TRBV28 with TRBJ2-1; a possible D gene is TRBD2 (6 bases). The germline CDR1 and CDR2 sequences are MDHEN and SYDVKM. CDR3 length: 19 amino acids. Trimming cost V 2 bases and J 1 base, with 21 bases left between them. Here the CDR3 DNA reads TGTGCCAGCAGTTTACCCCATACGTGGGGAAGCGGGTCCTACAATGAGCAGTTCTTC. Translated: CASSLPHTWGSGSYNEQFF.

The J gene is TRBJ1-2, the V gene TRBV29-1, with D perhaps matching TRBD1 (6 bases). V was pared by 8 bases and J by 8 bases, with 24 bases between. CDR3 size: 14 residues. Germline CDR1 is SQVTM and CDR2 is ANQGSEA. The CDR3 DNA sequence: TGCAGCATACAAGGACAGTCGGGCGGGTCCGGCTACACCTTC. Residues: CSIQGQSGGSGYTF.

The rearrangement joins TRBV7-8 to TRBJ2-3; 13 bases match TRBD2. The V gene end was trimmed by 5 bases and the J gene end by 3 bases; junction bases not matched to a gene: 8. This CDR3 spans 17 amino acids. Looked up from germline, CDR1 is SGHVS and CDR2 is FQNEAQ. CDR3 sequence: CASSIPTSGRGTDTQYF. The CDR3 DNA follows: TGTGCCAGCAGCATCCCTACTAGCGGGAGGGGGACAGATACGCAGTATTTT. Based on the CDR3 plus reference TRBV7-8 and TRBJ2-3, the full variable domain is GAGVSQSPRYKVAKRGQDVALRCDPISGHVSLFWYQQALGQGPEFLTYFQNEAQLDKSGLPSDRFFAERPEGSVSTLKIQRTQQEDSAVYLCASSIPTSGRGTDTQYFGPGTRLTVL.